A selection of T cell receptor beta chains follows, all from one sample in a study of cytomegalovirus exposure and HLA in healthy donors. Profiled with immunoSEQ multiplex PCR; TCRdb holds only in-frame clones, not every one. Of 100,000 to 120,000 clones in the sample, roughly 84% are singletons; the top ten hold roughly 6.2%. The sample comprised PBMCs. These receptors were obtained from a young man in good health and CMV-seropositive. CDR3s include the opening cysteine and the closing phenylalanine or tryptophan. The D gene is left open where the match is weak. A row's size may be missing; if present it is once, few, many or a size class.

J gene | V gene | D gene | clone size | CDR3 DNA | CDR3 protein
TRBJ2-7 | TRBV6-1 | . | . | TGTGCCAGCAGTGAAAAAAACAGGTTTTCCTACGAGCAGTACTTC | CASSEKNRFSYEQYF
TRBJ2-2 | TRBV9 | . | . | TGTGCCAGCAGCGCGAATCGACGGACAAACACCGGGGAGCTGTTTTTT | CASSANRRTNTGELFF
TRBJ2-3 | TRBV19 | TRBD1 | . | TGTGCCAGTAGTACTACCGGACAGGAGGCGATATATACGCAGTATTTT | CASSTTGQEAIYTQYF
TRBJ2-2 | TRBV15 | . | . | TGTGCCACCAGCAGAGATCCCGGGGTCATCACCGGGGAGCTGTTTTTT | CATSRDPGVITGELFF
TRBJ2-3 | TRBV5-4 | TRBD2 | once | TGTGCCAGCAGCTTTAGGACTAGCGGGGGAACAGATACGCAGTATTTT | CASSFRTSGGTDTQYF
TRBJ1-1 | TRBV19 | . | . | TGTGCCAGTAAGAACACAGGGTCGGGGACTGAAGCTTTCTTT | CASKNTGSGTEAFF
TRBJ1-2 | TRBV5-6 | . | few | TGTGCCAGCAGCCCCATTAGGCTCCGGGGATATGGCTACACCTTC | CASSPIRLRGYGYTF
TRBJ1-4 | TRBV15 | . | . | TGTGCCACCTCTCTGTCTGCAACTAATGAAAAACTGTTTTTT | CATSLSATNEKLFF
TRBJ2-2 | TRBV7-3 | TRBD2 | . | TGTGCCAGCAGCTTAACTTACCCGGGACTAGCGGGGGTTACTGGCACCGGGGAGCTGTTTTTT | CASSLTYPGLAGVTGTGELFF
TRBJ1-4 | TRBV27 | TRBD1 | few | TGTGCCAGCAGTTCAATGGGACAGGGGAATGAAAAACTGTTTTTT | CASSSMGQGNEKLFF
TRBJ2-5 | TRBV10-3 | TRBD2 | . | TGTGCCATCAGTGAGTCTAGCGGGGGGATAGGAGAGACCCAGTACTTC | CAISESSGGIGETQYF
TRBJ2-3 | TRBV4-1 | . | . | TGCGCCAGCAGCCAAGTCCAGGGAAAGATGAGAACGCAGTATTTT | CASSQVQGKMRTQYF
TRBJ1-1 | TRBV11-3 | TRBD1 | . | TGTGCCAGCAGTTTTCCCGGGACAGGGTTCCCTGAAGCTTTCTTT | CASSFPGTGFPEAFF
TRBJ2-5 | TRBV19 | . | . | TGTGCCAGTAGTATTTCTCCGGACCAAGAGACCCAGTACTTC | CASSISPDQETQYF
TRBJ2-1 | TRBV6-6 | TRBD2 | few | TGTGCCAGCAGTTACCACGGACTAGCTGGTGAGCAGTTCTTC | CASSYHGLAGEQFF
TRBJ2-2 | TRBV4-1 | TRBD1 | . | TGCGCCAGCAGCCAAGTCCAGGGGGCTTTAGGGGAGCTGTTTTTT | CASSQVQGALGELFF
TRBJ1-1 | TRBV19 | TRBD1 | . | TGTGCCACCCAACGACAGGGAGGCACTGAAGCTTTCTTT | CATQRQGGTEAFF
TRBJ2-3 | TRBV7-6 | TRBD1 | . | TGTGCCAGCAGCTTAGGGGGACAGAGCACAGATACGCAGTATTTT | CASSLGGQSTDTQYF
TRBJ2-1 | TRBV7-3 | TRBD2 | . | TGTGCCAGCAGCTTACTAGCGGGGGCTTACAATGAGCAGTTCTTC | CASSLLAGAYNEQFF
TRBJ1-1 | TRBV20-1 | TRBD1 | . | TGCAGTGCTGACAGGGGTACTGAAGCTTTCTTT | CSADRGTEAFF
TRBJ1-1 | TRBV28 | . | few | TGTGCCAGCAGTCCCTTTTTGAACACTGAAGCTTTCTTT | CASSPFLNTEAFF
TRBJ2-7 | TRBV11-3 | TRBD1 | . | TGTGCCAGCCGCGTCTGGGTACAGGGGGCCACCCACGAGCAGTACTTC | CASRVWVQGATHEQYF
TRBJ2-5 | TRBV7-9 | . | . | TGTGCCAGCCTTCAGGGGGGAGAGGGAGAGACCCAGTACTTC | CASLQGGEGETQYF
TRBJ2-7 | TRBV5-1 | . | . | TGCGCCAGCAGCTCAGCAGGGGCCTACGAGCAGTACTTC | CASSSAGAYEQYF
TRBJ2-3 | TRBV2 | . | . | TGTGCCAGCAGTGAAGCAGGCGGGACAGATACGCAGTATTTT | CASSEAGGTDTQYF
TRBJ2-5 | TRBV4-1 | . | once | TGCGCCAGCAGCCAAGCACAGGCAAAAGAGACCCAGTACTTC | CASSQAQAKETQYF
TRBJ1-3 | TRBV2 | . | . | TGTGCCAGCAGTGAAATGTCAGGTCACTCTGGAAACACCATATATTTT | CASSEMSGHSGNTIYF
TRBJ2-7 | TRBV11-2 | . | . | TGTGCCACCCAGGGTGCGGAGCGAACCTACGAGCAGTACTTC | CATQGAERTYEQYF
TRBJ1-4 | TRBV18 | TRBD1 | . | TGTGCCAGCTCATTGGGACAGGTTGCAACTAATGAAAAACTGTTTTTT | CASSLGQVATNEKLFF
TRBJ1-5 | TRBV19 | . | . | TGTGCCAGTAGTAAAGAGATGGGAGAGAATCAGCCCCAGCATTTT | CASSKEMGENQPQHF
TRBJ2-3 | TRBV6-6 | . | . | TGTGCCAGCAGTTACAGGACAGACACAGATACGCAGTATTTT | CASSYRTDTDTQYF
TRBJ2-2 | TRBV4-1 | . | . | TGCGCCAGCAGCCAAGACGGCAGGGCGAACACCGGGGAGCTGTTTTTT | CASSQDGRANTGELFF
TRBJ2-3 | TRBV27 | TRBD2 | . | TGTGCCAGCAGCCGGGGGGGAGATACGCAGTATTTT | CASSRGGDTQYF
TRBJ2-1 | TRBV7-2 | TRBD2 | . | TGTGCCAGCAGCTTAAGAGTGGGGGGGTGGAACAATGAGCAGTTCTTC | CASSLRVGGWNNEQFF
TRBJ1-6 | TRBV27 | . | few | TGTGCCAGCAGTTTTACGACAGGCAGCGTACCCCTCCACTTT | CASSFTTGSVPLHF
TRBJ1-1 | TRBV6-1 | . | many | TGTGCCAGCGGAGACGGTGAAGCTTTCTTT | CASGDGEAFF